This T cell receptor (beta chain) was profiled in a study of CD8+ T cells in alopecia areata. The wider study: The drug, tofacitinib, lasted 6 to 18 months, followed by 6 months off drug. General observations from the study: Affected scalp, especially in alopecia totalis/universalis, had a higher clonality than normal scalp did. Sequencing of scalp samples also captures resident alphabeta T cells of normal skin.

Reverse transcribed after extraction, RNA yielded cDNA as the sequencing template. Repertoires were generated with immunoSEQ multiplex PCR, while TCRdb's copy carries only in-frame clones and drops some. The repertoire consists of fewer than 200,000 clones, with approximately 59% occurring once and the leading ten covering roughly 14%. A FACSAria was used to sort CD4+ and CD8+ T cells. These cells came from PBMCs. Trimming removed 5 bases at V and 0 bases at J, with 21 bases between. Germline V CDR1 and CDR2: SGHTA, FQGNSA. This CDR3 is 18 amino acids long. This clone was counted only a few times. The antigen is undetermined.

The V call is TRBV7-2, the J call TRBJ2-3; D is ambiguous. The starting material was CD4+ T cells sorted from blood, obtained at week 0. The receptor was isolated from a human donor with alopecia areata. The CDR3 bases are TGTGCCAGCAGCCCCGCTTCCTCTGGGGTAAGAAGCACAGATACGCAGTATTTT. It yields the protein CASSPASSGVRSTDTQYF.